This TCR beta chain comes out of a study of Ad26.COV2.S vaccination and SARS-CoV-2 variants. Trimming left V 10 bases short and J 5 bases short, with 14 bases between. This CDR3 is built from 12 residues. Treatment reported: roughly 20 received Ad26.COV2.S at low or high dose, single or two shots; several received placebo; per-sample allocation not given. Following the first vaccine or placebo injection, samples were taken on day 63. The table came from immunoSEQ multiplex PCR; TCRdb's copy has only in-frame clones and leaves some out. The repertoire holds 320,000 or so clones, with 90% as singletons.

Here the sequenced sample was peripheral blood, taken in a trial of Ad26.COV2.S vaccine versus placebo. The TCR comes from a person aged 18 to 65 who received the Ad26.COV2.S COVID-19 vaccine or a placebo. The rearrangement uses TRBV12-3 or TRBV12-4 and TRBJ1-2; D possibly corresponds to TRBD1 (5 bases). CDR3 amino acids: CATRWGWYGYTF. CDR3 sequence (DNA): TGTGCCACCCGGTGGGGCTGGTATGGCTACACCTTC.